This TCR beta chain came from a study of beta chain features in type 1 diabetes. Study summary: Age, gender and cell yields were similar between patients and healthy donors.

General study findings and limits: In the patient group, naive, central memory and Treg TCRB repertoires seemed more alike than in the healthy donor group. Type 1 diabetes patients showed fewer insertions and more deletions at VDJ junctions. Whatever favoring of shorter templates PCR might show would apply equally to patients and controls.

Every isolated RNA sample was fully reverse transcribed, so sequencing captured expressed TCRB transcripts. Produced via immunoSEQ multiplex PCR; TCRdb's table is partial and in-frame only. The data hold some 44,000 clones, with 50% observed a single time. This clone was detected a few times. As yet, its antigen is unknown. J gave up 2 bases and V 4 bases, and 4 bases lay outside the gene matches. In germline, CDR1 is SGHTA, CDR2 FQGNSA. The CDR3 runs 15 residues. This chain links TRBV7-2 with TRBJ1-3, with 8 bases fitting TRBD1. The source of this sequence is a woman in her twenties or thirties in good health. Sequencing was done on a sample of stem cell memory CD4+ T cells from blood. The CDR3, as DNA: TGTGCCAGCAGCTCCGACAGGGGACCTGGAAACACCATATATTTT. This translates into CASSSDRGPGNTIYF.